This TCR beta chain was sequenced in a study of radiotherapy plus CTLA-4 blockade in lung cancer. Overall study: Of all patients, around 20% responded objectively and 25% to 35% showed disease control.

The table came from immunoSEQ multiplex PCR; TCRdb's copy has only in-frame clones and leaves some out. The repertoire has approximately 28,000 clones, 79% of them found once; the top ten carry around 15%. The V gene's germline CDR1 is SGHNT and CDR2 YENEEA. The CDR3 runs 14 residues. V dropped 5 bases and J dropped 4; count of bases not matched to a gene: 7. This clone is medium-sized within its sample. The antigen is unknown. Whole-study results and caveats: After treatment with radiotherapy plus ipilimumab, TCR clones that came from the tumor expanded in blood.

In chemo-refractory metastatic non-small-cell lung cancer, patients got ipilimumab CTLA-4 blockade together with focal radiation. The specimen was peripheral blood, collected from a patient treated with radiotherapy plus ipilimumab. This chain joins TRBV11-3 and TRBJ2-7, with 8 nucleotides matching TRBD1. This clonotype was obtained from a human donor with non-small cell lung cancer that progressed on radiotherapy plus ipilimumab. The CDR3 DNA reads as TGTGCCAGCAGCATCGCAGGGGGCAGGTACGAGCAGTACTTC. Translating gives CASSIAGGRYEQYF.